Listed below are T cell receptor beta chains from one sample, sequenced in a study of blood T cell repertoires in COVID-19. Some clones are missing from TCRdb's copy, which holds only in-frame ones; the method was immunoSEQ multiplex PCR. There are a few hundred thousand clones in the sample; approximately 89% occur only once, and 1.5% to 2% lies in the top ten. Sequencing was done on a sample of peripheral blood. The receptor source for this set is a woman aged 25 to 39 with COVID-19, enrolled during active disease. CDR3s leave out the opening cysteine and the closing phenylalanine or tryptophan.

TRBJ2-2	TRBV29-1	SVEVQGGVTGELF
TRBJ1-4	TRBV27	ASSPTSGFNEKLF
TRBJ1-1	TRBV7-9	ASSQQGGAATEAF
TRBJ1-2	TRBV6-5	ASSPSNYGYT
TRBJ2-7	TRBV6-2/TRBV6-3	ASSSGRRGVFYEQY
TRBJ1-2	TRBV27	ASSLSIQANYGYT
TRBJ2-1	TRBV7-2	ASSLGPGRAEQF
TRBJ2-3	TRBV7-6	ASSLRVGSGGTDTQY
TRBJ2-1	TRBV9	ASSTLGDRGYNEQF
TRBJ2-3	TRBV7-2	ASSPTSGVTYTDTQY
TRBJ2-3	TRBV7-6	ASSLTRQVTDTQY
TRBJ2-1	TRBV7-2	ASSLGSSGGTQRQF
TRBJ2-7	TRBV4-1	ASSQVVSLYEQY
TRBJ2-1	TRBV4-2	ASSHLQGPHEQF
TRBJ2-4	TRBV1	TSSQEMKLGEEGKNIQY
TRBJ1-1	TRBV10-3	AITPGASTEAF
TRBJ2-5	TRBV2	ASSDDRQETQY
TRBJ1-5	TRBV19	ASTGTGSFGNQPQH
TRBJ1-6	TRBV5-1	ASSLGASSDDNSPLH
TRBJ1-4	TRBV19	ASGNDRRPLNEKLF
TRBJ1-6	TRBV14	ASSQYQRGRNSPLH
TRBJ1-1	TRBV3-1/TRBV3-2	ASSQGPGQQLLNTEAF